This TCR beta chain was identified during a study of shared clonotypes between healthy human individuals. This CDR3 comprises 17 residues. Germline CDR1 reads SGDLS; CDR2 reads YYNGEE. The V gene lost 0 bases and the J gene lost 1 base, with 13 bases spanning the gap. Sequenced by immunoSEQ multiplex PCR; TCRdb stores in-frame clones only, minus some. The repertoire holds about 2.4 million clones, about 92% seen once, with around 0.15% in the top ten. Input material: naive CD4+ T cells sorted from blood. Specified subset: CD45RA+ positively selected. This clonotype was sampled from a man younger than 30 in good health. The V gene is TRBV9, the J gene TRBJ2-2, with D possibly called TRBD1 or TRBD2 (5 bases each). The CDR3 loop is CASSVVGGFRNTGELFF. CDR3 DNA: TGTGCCAGCAGCGTAGTTGGGGGATTTAGGAACACCGGGGAGCTGTTTTTT.